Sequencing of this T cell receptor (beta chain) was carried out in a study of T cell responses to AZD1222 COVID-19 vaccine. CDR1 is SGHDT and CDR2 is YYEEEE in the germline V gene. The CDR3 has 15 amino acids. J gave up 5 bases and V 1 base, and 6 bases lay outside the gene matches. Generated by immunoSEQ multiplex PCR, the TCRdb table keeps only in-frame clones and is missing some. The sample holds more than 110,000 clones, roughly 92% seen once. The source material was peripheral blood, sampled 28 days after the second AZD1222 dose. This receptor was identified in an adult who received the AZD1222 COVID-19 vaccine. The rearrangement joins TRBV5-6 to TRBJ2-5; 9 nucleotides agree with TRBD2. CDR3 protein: CASSLKAGGGETQYF. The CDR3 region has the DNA TGTGCCAGCAGCTTGAAAGCGGGAGGCGGGGAGACCCAGTACTTC.